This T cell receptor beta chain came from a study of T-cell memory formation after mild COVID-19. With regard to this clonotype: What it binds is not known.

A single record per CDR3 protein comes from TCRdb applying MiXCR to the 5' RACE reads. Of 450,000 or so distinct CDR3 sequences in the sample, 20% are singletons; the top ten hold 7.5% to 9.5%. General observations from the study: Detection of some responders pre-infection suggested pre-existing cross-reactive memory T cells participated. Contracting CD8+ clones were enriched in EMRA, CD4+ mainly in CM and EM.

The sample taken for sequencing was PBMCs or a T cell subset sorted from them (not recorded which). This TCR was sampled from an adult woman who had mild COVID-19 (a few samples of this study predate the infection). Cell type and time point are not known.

DNA of the CDR3: TGTGCCAGCAGCCCAAGCGGGGTATTAATGGGTTCCGGGGAGCTGTTTTTT. It translates to CASSPSGVLMGSGELFF. The rearrangement links TRBV7-3 to TRBJ2-2; the match to TRBD2 covers 7 bases. The CDR3 has 17 amino acids. Losses at the gene ends were 5 bases for V and 6 bases for J; bases not matched to a gene: 15. Germline V lookup: CDR1 SGHTA, CDR2 FQGTGA.